The present entry profiles one TCR beta chain with its context. These data belong to a study of monozygotic twins with inflammatory bowel disease. CDR1 and CDR2 from the germline V gene are LNHDA and SQIVND (reference sequence). The CDR3 runs to 13 residues. TCRdb derives one entry per CDR3 protein from the 5' RACE reads, leaving out DNA. The specimen's table records roughly 100,000 distinct CDR3 sequences. This sequence joins TRBV19 and TRBJ1-6; TCRdb indicates TRBD1, and absent DNA this call remains unverified. Sequencing was done on a sample of blood. The clonotype was recovered from a human donor with ulcerative colitis or Crohn's disease, or a healthy co-twin of an affected twin (not recorded which). The CDR3 spells CASSPDSSSPLHF.